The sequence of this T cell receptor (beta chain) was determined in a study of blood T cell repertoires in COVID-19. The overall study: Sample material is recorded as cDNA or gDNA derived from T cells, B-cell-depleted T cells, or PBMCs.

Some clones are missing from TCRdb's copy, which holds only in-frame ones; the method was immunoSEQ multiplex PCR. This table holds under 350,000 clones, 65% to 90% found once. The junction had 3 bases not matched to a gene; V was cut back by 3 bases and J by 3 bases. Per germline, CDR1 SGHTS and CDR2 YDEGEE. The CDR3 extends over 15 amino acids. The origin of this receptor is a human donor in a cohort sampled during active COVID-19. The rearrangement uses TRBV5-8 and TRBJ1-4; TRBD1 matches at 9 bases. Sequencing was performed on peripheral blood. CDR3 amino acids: CASSSGTGPNEKLFF. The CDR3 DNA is TGTGCCAGCAGCTCCGGGACAGGGCCTAATGAAAAACTGTTTTTT.